This TCR beta chain was identified in a study of blood T cell repertoires in COVID-19. Looking at the study overall: Collection of acute and convalescent COVID-19 samples took place in the United States, Italy and Spain. The analysed material was cDNA or gDNA that came from T cells, B-cell-depleted T cells, or PBMCs.

Authors' methods: Counts of nucleated cells, estimated from reference gene primer amplification, were obtained. Assay used: immunoSEQ multiplex PCR; TCRdb lists only in-frame clones, some missing. The V and J calls and clone size were taken over from that table, and D and trimming were inferred from the DNA. Of 250,000 to 300,000 clones listed, approximately 87% were seen once; the top ten hold roughly 12%. The CDR3 is 12 amino acids. Trimming took 3 bases from V and 15 from J; bases not matched to a gene: 8. Germline V gives CDR1 DFQATT, CDR2 SNEGSKA (reference sequence). The Seattle site enrolled patients during active infection and followed them longitudinally.

The sample taken for sequencing was peripheral blood. V gene TRBV20-1 combines with J gene TRBJ2-1; TRBD1 matches at 10 bases. The sequence came from a woman aged 30 to 39 with COVID-19, enrolled during active disease. The CDR3 coding sequence is TGCAGTGCTAGTGGGACAGGGGAGTCGTCGTTCTTC. Translated, it gives CSASGTGESSFF.